This T cell receptor beta chain derives from a study of graft-versus-host responses after intestinal transplantation (TCRdb year 2021). Turning to the overall study: The transplants that recipients received were multivisceral, liver-intestinal, or isolated intestinal. Rather than being sequenced by the commercial service, samples from a few later patients were sequenced in-house on an Illumina MiSeq and processed with MiXCR. Alloreactive clones were identified by sequencing pre-transplant mixed lymphocyte reaction products and comparing these products with unstimulated pre-transplant donor and recipient T cells. Donor T cell macrochimerism was defined as a peak of at least 4% donor T cells among recipient peripheral blood mononuclear cells. Graft-versus-host and host-versus-graft alloreactive T cell clones were tracked in the graft, circulation and bone marrow after intestinal transplantation using bulk TCR-beta CDR3 sequencing. A cohort of approximately 23 intestinal transplant recipients, including one retransplant, was enrolled, and 3 patients lacking pretransplant specimens were excluded. Anti-thymocyte globulin induction was given to all recipients, followed by maintenance tacrolimus and steroids for approximately three years.

The method was the immunoSEQ multiplex PCR assay. In most patients, genomic DNA was isolated using the Qiagen DNeasy Blood and Tissue Kit and sent frozen to Adaptive Biotechnologies for TCR sequencing. High-throughput TCR-beta CDR3 sequencing of genomic DNA from most patients was performed by Adaptive Biotechnologies. In the source study's methods: TCR sequencing data were retrieved from Adaptive's ImmunoSEQ software for 15 to 20 patients, whereas a few other patients were processed with MiXCR and VDJtools. To correct CD4 versus CD8 sorting errors, any sequence found in both subsets at a frequency ratio below 5:1 was removed. Because the origin of CDR3 nucleotide sequences shared between donor and recipient could not be assigned, those sequences were removed. To count as alloreactive, a clone needed at least 2-fold expansion over unstimulated cells and a minimum CFSE-low frequency of 0.002% (template counts) or 0.001% (read counts). Clones were considered mappable if detected in sequenced pre-transplant spleen, lymph node, or MLR CFSE-low populations of the donor or recipient. The cumulative frequency of alloreactive clones was calculated as a percentage of all sequences, weighted by copy number. The clones in this table, taken by TCRdb from immuneACCESS, are in-frame only. Not every clone is retained; where verified, under half of the shortfall comes from an unresolved V gene, and the cause of the rest is unknown. Clone size and V and J calls were adopted from that table, with D and trimming inferred from the DNA. In all, the sample holds tens of thousands of clones, and approximately 80% of those were seen once. Of the sample, around 20% is held by the ten largest clones.

The time point label of this sample denotes: cells obtained before transplantation from donor or recipient. CD3+CD4+ and CD3+CD8+ populations were FACS-sorted from unstimulated pre-transplant donor and recipient cells taken from spleen or lymph nodes. General study outcomes and caveats: Peak levels of circulating GvH clones were associated with declines in HvG clones early after transplant. The conclusions were limited by the relatively low number and heterogeneity of the intestinal transplant patients. High GvH to HvG T cell clonal ratios were observed in the allografts of patients with donor T cell macrochimerism. GvH clones were detected in recipient bone marrow, and some of these GvH clones were observed earlier in ileal mucosa or blood, consistent with an intestinal mucosal origin.

This clone was observed a few times. The antigen it recognizes is unknown. Within one base of it there is no much larger clone, and no base qualities were kept. CDR1 and CDR2 (LNHNV, YYDKDF) derive from the germline V gene (reference sequence). The CDR3 covers 17 residues, taking in both the cysteine and the phenylalanine. Of the read, only the CDR3 DNA is kept; its 51 bases are in frame from base 1. V sheds 4 bases and J sheds 2 bases, leaving 19 bases between their ends. This TCR derives from a human donor who received an intestinal transplant. This chain joins TRBV15 to TRBJ2-3; perhaps TRBD2 is the D gene, with 5 bases matching. The sample here was unstimulated CD8+ T cells sorted from spleen or lymph node cells, taken before intestinal transplant. CDR3 protein: CATSTWDSAGLTDTQYF. The DNA sequence is given as TGTGCCACCAGCACCTGGGATAGTGCGGGCCTCACAGATACGCAGTATTTT. Reference TRBV15 and TRBJ2-3 proteins supply the regions before and after the CDR3; the full variable domain is: DAMVIQNPRYQVTQFGKPVTLSCSQTLNHNVMYWYQQKSSQAPKLLFHYYDKDFNNEADTPDNFQSRRPNTSFCFLDIRSPGLGDTAMYLCATSTWDSAGLTDTQYFGPGTRLTVL.